The TCR beta chain under discussion was sequenced for a study of cytomegalovirus exposure and HLA in healthy donors (dated by TCRdb to the late 2010s). Turning to the overall study: In an earlier analysis of roughly 590 of the donors, 250 to 300 Gb of sequence data and 117 million unique TCR beta sequences from about 190 million T cells were reported. The study aimed to test whether signatures of past pathogen exposure could be identified by cataloging public T cell receptors. Donor age, sex, ethnicity and CMV serostatus were collected together with the repertoire data. In addition to the first cohort of 650 to 750 subjects, a separate validation cohort of 120 different subjects was used. All discovery cohort repertoires had been generated on a single sequencing platform. An early release that covered some 640 HLA-typed donors contained about 300 gigabases of sequencing data and 75 million to 100 million unique TCR sequences. In a later analysis, previously published TCR beta repertoires from roughly 710 donors were re-analyzed and high-resolution HLA genotyping was added so that TCR occurrence patterns could be studied. HLA typing included class I and class II loci at four-digit resolution. High-throughput TCR immunosequencing, statistical association of individual TCRs with disease status, and machine learning were combined to predict cytomegalovirus infection status. Of the approximately 400 genotyped donors, about 84% fell in the genetic ancestry cluster associated with self-reported Caucasian donors. Rather than drawing on any new phenotypic data, the later analysis identified candidate immune exposures from TCR beta sequences and the way those sequences occurred across donors. A handful of DR-DQ haplotypes were handled as single units for association and clustering because linkage in the cohort was strong. A later genetic analysis took genome-wide SNP genotypes for about three fifths of the roughly 700 donors and used that subset as a discovery cohort. To decide whether each TCR beta V gene segment behaved as functional or pseudogenic, an earlier analysis of approximately 590 of the donors relied on high-throughput TCR beta sequencing. Typing coverage varied by locus: roughly 629-640 donors for A, B, C, DRB1 and DQB1; approximately 560 for DQA1; approximately 570 for DPA1; approximately 470 for DPB1. Among 300 to 500 genotyped donors of the cohort, an average of about 240,000 unique TCR beta nucleotide sequences was sequenced per donor, of which roughly 18% were non-productive. The T cell repertoires of several hundred subjects were profiled by immunosequencing and related to cytomegalovirus serostatus.

Study-wide conclusions, independent of this receptor: Because counts were too low, about 18 rarely observed V segments, including chromosome 9 orphons, were excluded from the earlier analysis of a few hundred of the donors. Because HLA typing was unavailable for some donors at each locus, only the typed subset was used in association tests. At a false discovery rate of 0.05, a later analysis linked about 17,000 TCR beta sequences to specific HLA alleles. In an earlier analysis of over 550 of the donors, most TCR beta V segments were observed in productive rearrangements about 90% or about 30% of the time, broadly matching IMGT annotations. In this cohort, only TCR beta chains were sequenced, and detectable features were limited by the absence of alpha or paired-chain data. While some public TCRs were present in many individuals, most TCR sequences turned up only very rarely across donors. According to a later analysis, most CMV-associated TCR beta chains appeared to be HLA-restricted, and the HLA associations seemed to be driven largely by CMV exposure. Compared with the approximately 710-donor mean, donors in an Asian-associated ancestry cluster had fewer N-insertions in productive TCRs, according to a later genetic analysis. Linkage disequilibrium might explain the correlated functional status among segregating V segments, but an unknown experimental factor could not be excluded. It was suggested by the authors that the approach could potentially be generalized to other disease states and immunological phenotypes. A total of 150 or so TCR beta chains were listed by the study as associated with cytomegalovirus. A cluster of highly shared sequence variants was judged likely to represent a technical artifact of the sequencing pipeline. V-gene and J-gene trimming of TCR beta chains was associated with a missense DCLRE1C variant in a later genetic analysis, and the association was replicated in an independent cohort. A later analysis reported that several top co-occurrence clusters appeared linked to parvovirus B19, influenza, CMV and Epstein-Barr virus. Assigning TCR associations to individual alleles was difficult when HLA alleles, especially DR and DQ, strongly co-occurred. The presence/absence analyses assumed that sequencing depth was roughly uniform across donors, and that assumption may not be true. In a later analysis, the rate of TCR association differed among HLA loci, with DRB1 alleles having the most associated TCRs and HLA-C alleles having the fewest. The classifier was reported to diagnose cytomegalovirus status with high specificity and sensitivity in both the original and validation cohorts. For the cohort, immune exposure information was limited to CMV serostatus. Some IMGT-functional V segments, including TRBV6-2 and TRBV6-3, could not be distinguished by the 87-base-pair reads and were therefore excluded. A further reported finding was that TCR beta sequences accurately predicted the HLA-A and HLA-B alleles for most subjects in the first cohort. In vitro tests confirmed that three of the cytomegalovirus-associated TCR beta chains recognize cytomegalovirus antigens. A later analysis found that HLA-associated TCR beta chains were more clonally expanded and had lower generation probabilities than equally common non-associated chains.

Library preparation was by the immunoSEQ multiplex PCR assay. For the multiplex PCR, a mixture combining 60 forward primers for TCR Vbeta segments and 13 reverse primers for TCR Jbeta segments was used. A multiplex PCR assay on genomic DNA amplified the CDR3 region of rearranged TCR beta genes. On the Illumina HiSeq System, the amplified TCR beta libraries were sequenced as 87-base-pair reads. Concerning the study's data processing: In a later analysis, tens of millions of unique TCR beta chains were counted across the 666 repertoires, and approximately 9.9 million of these chains were shared by at least two donors. Raw reads were error-corrected and collapsed into unique sequences by a nearest-neighbor algorithm in which closely related sequences were merged to remove PCR and sequencing errors. V, D and J gene segments were assigned by aligning CDR3 sequences to IMGT reference sequences. For a sequence to be retained, at least a six-nucleotide match to both a V gene segment and a J gene segment was required. Rearrangements were classified as productive when the CDR3 lacked stop codons and remained in frame with V and J, and all other rearrangements were classified as non-productive. CDR3 was defined according to IMGT convention as the region running from the second conserved V-encoded cysteine to the conserved J-encoded phenylalanine. In an earlier analysis of more than 550 of the donors, sequences lacking an unambiguous match to a single V gene segment were excluded. In an earlier analysis of roughly 500 of the donors, V segments were called functional above 56.7% productive rearrangements and were called segregating when the between-donor standard deviation exceeded 5%. To diagnose cytomegalovirus status from the catalog of TCR beta chain sequences, a statistical classification framework was built. V and J gene assignment, in a later analysis, came from comparing TCR nucleotide sequences with IMGT/GENE-DB human TR gene sequences. In a later analysis, CDR3 sequences and most-parsimonious VDJ recombination scenarios were assigned using the TCRdist pipeline. In a later analysis, each TCR beta chain was defined by its CDR3 amino acid sequence together with its V-gene family, and reads lacking a unique V-gene family were excluded. In a later analysis, approximately 640 highly shared, low-generation-probability nucleotide sequences were removed to address suspected cross-contamination and a sequencing artifact. A later analysis calculated a clonal expansion index for each public chain from normalized within-repertoire ranks of inferred template counts. Generation probabilities in a later analysis came from a VDJ recombination model fitted to out-of-frame rearrangements, and those results were checked against IGoR. In a later analysis, hypergeometric tests were used to score TCR-TCR, TCR-HLA and TCR-CMV co-occurrence, with a repertoire-size bias correction applied to TCR pairs. To estimate false discovery rates, a later analysis permuted the HLA or CMV assignments 20 times. A later analysis grouped co-occurring TCRs with DBSCAN, adding TCRdist sequence similarity when clustering within HLA-allele-positive subsets. Repertoires with fewer than 30,000 or more than 120,000 public chains were left out of co-occurrence clustering, as were four to six repertoires with anomalous nucleotide sharing. As stored in TCRdb, this immuneACCESS dataset retains in-frame rearrangements with V and J assigned. A fraction of the clones does not appear; measured against another copy, unresolved V genes explain less than half of the discrepancy, and the remainder lacks a known reason. D and trimming come from the DNA, and the V and J calls and clone size come from that table. In this sample the table shows about 130,000 clones, about 79% of which occur a single time. The ten largest clones add up to roughly 2.6% of the sample.

Measured from the cysteine to the phenylalanine, the CDR3 is 15 residues long. Only CDR3 DNA is held: 45 bases, read in frame from base 1. From the germline V gene, CDR1 is SNHLY and CDR2 is FYNNEI. Deletion took 6 bases off V and 3 bases off J, with a span of 15 bases between the germline ends. The cohort comprised fewer than 750 healthy bone marrow donors. Cohort members were all nominally healthy when sampled, although unrecorded immune exposures were likely present. The donor was CMV seronegative and was included in the group of a few hundred seronegative cohort members. Every donor gave a peripheral blood sample, and the peripheral blood mononuclear cells from that sample were used for TCR beta sequencing. The Qiagen DNeasy Blood Extraction Kit was used to extract genomic DNA from the blood cell samples. To note about this clone: What this receptor recognizes is not known. One base away there is no much larger clone; base qualities are not given.

The rearranged chain carries TRBV2 and TRBJ2-4; a weak D assignment points to TRBD1 (5 bases agree). Sequencing was performed on PBMCs. The receptor comes from a man aged 45-65 years in good health and CMV-seronegative. The CDR3 has the sequence CASRSTASNKNIQYF. Read as DNA, the sequence is TGTGCCAGCAGGTCGACAGCATCGAACAAAAACATTCAGTACTTC. The reference TRBV2 and TRBJ2-4 proteins fill in what lies around the CDR3, so the full variable domain reads EPEVTQTPSHQVTQMGQEVILRCVPISNHLYFYWYRQILGQKVEFLVSFYNNEISEKSEIFDDQFSVERPDGSNFTLKIRSTKLEDSAMYFCASRSTASNKNIQYFGAGTRLSVL.